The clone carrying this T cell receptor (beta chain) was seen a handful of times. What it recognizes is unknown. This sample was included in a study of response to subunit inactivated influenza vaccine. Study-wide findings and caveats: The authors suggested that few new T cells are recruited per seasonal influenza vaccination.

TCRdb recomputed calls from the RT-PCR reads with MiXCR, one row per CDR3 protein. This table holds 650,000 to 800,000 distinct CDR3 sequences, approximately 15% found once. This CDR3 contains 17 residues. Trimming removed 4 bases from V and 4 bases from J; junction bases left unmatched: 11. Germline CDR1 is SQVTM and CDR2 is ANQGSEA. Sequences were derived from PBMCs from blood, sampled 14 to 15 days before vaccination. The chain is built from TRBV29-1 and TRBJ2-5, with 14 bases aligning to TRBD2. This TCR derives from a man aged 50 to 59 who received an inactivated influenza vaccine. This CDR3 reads CSVGNHRTSGGTETQYF. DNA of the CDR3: TGCAGCGTTGGCAACCATCGGACTAGCGGGGGGACAGAGACCCAGTACTTC. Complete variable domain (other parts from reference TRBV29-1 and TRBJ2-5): SAVISQKPSRDICQRGTSLTIQCQVDSQVTMMFWYRQQPGQSLTLIATANQGSEATYESGFVIDKFPISRPNLTFSTLTVSNMSPEDSSIYLCSVGNHRTSGGTETQYFGPGTRLLVL.